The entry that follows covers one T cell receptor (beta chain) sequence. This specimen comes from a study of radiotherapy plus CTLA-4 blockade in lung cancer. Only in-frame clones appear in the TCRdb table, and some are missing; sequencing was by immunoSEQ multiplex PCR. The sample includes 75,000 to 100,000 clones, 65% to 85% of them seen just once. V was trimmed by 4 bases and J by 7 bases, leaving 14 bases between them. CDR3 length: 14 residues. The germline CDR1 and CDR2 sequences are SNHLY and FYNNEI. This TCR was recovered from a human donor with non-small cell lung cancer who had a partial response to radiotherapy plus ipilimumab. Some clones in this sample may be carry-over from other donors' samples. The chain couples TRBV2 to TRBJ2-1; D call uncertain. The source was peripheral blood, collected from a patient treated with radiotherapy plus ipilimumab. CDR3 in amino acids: CASSAARMENEQFF. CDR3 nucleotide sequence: TGTGCCAGCAGTGCGGCTAGGATGGAGAATGAGCAGTTCTTC. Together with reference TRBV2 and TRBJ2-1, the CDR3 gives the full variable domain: EPEVTQTPSHQVTQMGQEVILRCVPISNHLYFYWYRQILGQKVEFLVSFYNNEISEKSEIFDDQFSVERPDGSNFTLKIRSTKLEDSAMYFCASSAARMENEQFFGPGTRLTVL.